Shown below are 24 T cell receptor beta chains from a single sample sequenced in a study of cytomegalovirus exposure and HLA in healthy donors. The PCR had 60 Vbeta and 13 Jbeta primers. The data were produced by immunoSEQ multiplex PCR, yet TCRdb's version contains in-frame clones alone and is incomplete. The sample carries roughly 160,000 clones, around 85% recorded once. The sample was PBMCs. The receptors here all came from a man aged 18 to 29 in good health and CMV-seropositive.

The V and J genes are TRBV5-4 and TRBJ2-2; 9 bases are a match to TRBD1. The CDR3 runs to 14 residues. V trimming: 2 bases; J trimming: 6 bases; junction bases outside the gene matches: 2. CDR1 is SGHNT, CDR2 YYREEE, per germline (reference sequence). The CDR3 nucleotides are TGTGCCAGCAGCTTCCGGGACAGGGCCGGGGAGCTGTTTTTT. It specifies CASSFRDRAGELFF.

The rearrangement links TRBV5-1 to TRBJ2-7; the D gene is possibly TRBD1 (5 bases). The length of the CDR3 is 13 residues. Germline V lookup: CDR1 SGHRS, CDR2 YFSETQ. The V end was cut by 6 bases, the J end by 3 bases, with 13 bases between. The CDR3 DNA is TGCGCCAGCACCAAAGACGGACACTACGAGCAGTACTTC. It specifies CASTKDGHYEQYF.

The chain carries TRBV4-1 and TRBJ2-3; 7 bases map to TRBD1. The CDR3 has 14 residues. Germline V gives CDR1 MGHRA, CDR2 YSYEKL. The trim removed 8 bases at V and 2 bases at J, leaving 7 bases unmatched. CDR3 DNA sequence: TGCGCCAGCGGACCCACAGGGGACACAGATACGCAGTATTTT. Translating it yields CASGPTGDTDTQYF.

The chain is built from TRBV5-5 and TRBJ2-3; 8 nucleotides agree with TRBD2. Germline CDR1 SGHKS, CDR2 YYEKEE (reference sequence). CDR3 length equals 15 residues. V shed 5 bases and J 4 bases; nucleotides not matched to a gene: 9. The CDR3 bases are TGTGCCAGCAGAGCTACTAGCGGCCTCGCAGATACGCAGTATTTT. It translates to CASRATSGLADTQYF.

The chain joins TRBV14 to TRBJ2-3; D perhaps matches TRBD1 (6 bases). CDR1 and CDR2 from the germline V gene are SGHDN and FVKESK. The CDR3 is made up of 16 amino acids. Trimming removed 1 base at V and 5 bases at J, with 16 bases between. The DNA of the CDR3 is TGTGCCAGCAGCCAAGCGATGGGCAGGGGAATAGATACGCAGTATTTT. Its protein is CASSQAMGRGIDTQYF.

This chain joins TRBV28 and TRBJ1-6, with D unresolved. V was pared by 3 bases and J by 5 bases, with 8 bases between. Per germline, CDR1 MDHEN and CDR2 SYDVKM. The CDR3 has 14 amino acids. CDR3 coding DNA: TGTGCCAGCAGTTTGCTACAGAATAATTCACCCCTCCACTTT. Protein sequence: CASSLLQNNSPLHF.

V is TRBV5-4 and J is TRBJ1-2, with D possibly matching TRBD1 (5 bases). The CDR3 has 13 amino acids. Germline CDR1 SGHNT, CDR2 YYREEE (reference sequence). The germline V and J ends were trimmed by 0 bases and 3 bases, with 6 bases remaining between them. The CDR3, as DNA: TGTGCCAGCAGCTTGGGGGGGGACTATGGCTACACCTTC. Translation gives CASSLGGDYGYTF.

J is TRBJ1-3 and V is TRBV9; 7 bases are a match to TRBD1. The CDR3 spans 16 residues. V lost 4 bases to trimming and J lost 3 bases; unmatched junction nucleotides: 10. CDR1 and CDR2 (germline): SGDLS, YYNGEE. The CDR3: CASSITQGIGGNTIYF. The CDR3 region has the DNA TGTGCCAGCAGCATAACACAGGGGATAGGTGGAAACACCATATATTTT.

This chain connects TRBV9 to TRBJ2-6; no firm D call. V was clipped by 2 bases and J by 1 base, with 7 bases between them. Looked up from germline, CDR1 is SGDLS and CDR2 is YYNGEE. The CDR3 length is 15 residues. CDR3 nucleotide sequence: TGTGCCAGCAGCGTTATGACATCTGGGGCCAACGTCCTGACTTTC. Translated, it gives CASSVMTSGANVLTF. Full variable domain (rest looked up from reference TRBV9 and TRBJ2-6): DSGVTQTPKHLITATGQRVTLRCSPRSGDLSVYWYQQSLDQGLQFLIQYYNGEERAKGNILERFSAQQFPDLHSELNLSSLELGDSALYFCASSVMTSGANVLTFGAGSRLTVL.

The genes are TRBV27 and TRBJ2-7; 9 positions agree with TRBD1. Germline trimming cut 5 bases from V and 0 bases from J; bases unmatched to any gene: 5. CDR1 MNHEY and CDR2 SMNVEV come from the germline V gene (reference sequence). This CDR3 has 15 residues. This CDR3 reads CASSPRDRASYEQYF. The CDR3 nucleotides are TGTGCCAGCAGTCCACGGGACAGGGCCTCCTACGAGCAGTACTTC.

The chain carries TRBV4-1 and TRBJ1-2, with a tentative D call TRBD1 (5 bases). The germline V and J ends were trimmed by 0 bases and 5 bases, with 13 bases remaining between them. CDR1 is MGHRA and CDR2 is YSYEKL in the germline V gene. The CDR3 is made up of 15 amino acids. DNA of the CDR3: TGCGCCAGCAGCCAAGACGACTCGGCAGGGTATGGCTACACCTTC. This codes for CASSQDDSAGYGYTF.

The V gene is TRBV6-6, the J gene TRBJ2-1; D gene uncertain. The germline CDR1 and CDR2 sequences are MNHNY and SVGAGI (reference sequence). The CDR3 totals 13 residues. V was pared by 3 bases and J by 4 bases, with 7 bases between. This chain's CDR3 is CASSYLDYNEQFF. The CDR3 DNA is TGTGCCAGCAGTTATCTAGATTACAATGAGCAGTTCTTC.

The V gene is TRBV19, the J gene TRBJ1-6, with D maybe TRBD1 (5 bases). The CDR3 contains 15 residues. The V end was cut by 6 bases, the J end by 7 bases, with 16 bases between. Germline V lookup: CDR1 LNHDA, CDR2 SQIVND (reference sequence). Here the CDR3 DNA reads TGTGCCAGTAGAGGGACTTGGGGCAAGAATTCACCCCTCCACTTT. Translated, it gives CASRGTWGKNSPLHF. The complete variable domain, with remaining parts taken from reference TRBV19 and TRBJ1-6, reads DGGITQSPKYLFRKEGQNVTLSCEQNLNHDAMYWYRQDPGQGLRLIYYSQIVNDFQKGDIAEGYSVSREKKESFPLTVTSAQKNPTAFYLCASRGTWGKNSPLHFGNGTRLTVT.

The chain employs TRBV7-2 and TRBJ2-5; 10 bases fit TRBD1. J gave up 9 bases and V 5 bases, and 12 bases lay outside the gene matches. Germline loops: CDR1 SGHTA, CDR2 FQGNSA. The CDR3 totals 15 residues. CDR3 DNA: TGTGCCAGCAGCCTACAAACCCAGGACAGGGGGGCCCAGTACTTC. It is translated as CASSLQTQDRGAQYF.

This chain uses TRBV12-5 with TRBJ1-1; D not certain. The V gene's germline CDR1 is LGHNT and CDR2 FRNRAP. Trimming pared 4 bases from V and 5 bases from J, leaving 11 bases between. This CDR3 region has 13 residues. CDR3 residues: CASGSSLDTEAFF. The CDR3 DNA is TGTGCTAGTGGTTCCTCCCTAGATACTGAAGCTTTCTTT.

This clone has just one count. The chain employs TRBV4-3 and TRBJ1-1; possibly TRBD1 for D (6 bases). Germline CDR1 LGHNA, CDR2 YSLEER. The CDR3 sequence is 15 residues long. Between the trimmed V and J ends, which lost 0 bases and 4 bases, there was a span of 12 bases. The DNA for the CDR3 is TGCGCCAGCAGCCAAGATAGGGGGTTATCCACTGAAGCTTTCTTT. Translated, it gives CASSQDRGLSTEAFF.

The CDR3 sequence: CASSSSRDTQNYGYTF. In nucleotides, the CDR3 is TGTGCCAGCAGCTCTTCGAGGGACACTCAAAACTATGGCTACACCTTC. The chain couples TRBV5-4 to TRBJ1-2, with D possibly matching TRBD1 (6 bases). CDR1 SGHNT and CDR2 YYREEE come from the germline V gene (reference sequence). The V gene lost 3 bases and the J gene lost 2 bases, with 17 bases spanning the gap. The CDR3 totals 16 residues.

This chain uses TRBV7-9 with TRBJ2-1; TRBD1 is a possible D gene (6 bases). Trimming pared 1 base from V and 6 bases from J, leaving 7 bases between. The CDR3 is made up of 13 amino acids. Germline V gives CDR1 SEHNR, CDR2 FQNEAQ (reference sequence). In nucleotides, the CDR3 is TGTGCCAGCAGCTTAGTAGGGGGCAATGAGCAGTTCTTC. Protein product: CASSLVGGNEQFF.

The V and J genes are TRBV10-3 and TRBJ1-2; D remains unclear. CDR1 and CDR2 from the germline V gene are ENHRY and SYGVKD. The CDR3 sequence is 13 residues long. V lost 3 bases to trimming and J lost 13 bases, with 18 bases between them. The CDR3 spells CAISDLVVRGFTF. The CDR3 DNA reads TGTGCCATCAGTGACCTCGTGGTACGCGGGTTCACCTTC.

The chain uses TRBV6-5 and TRBJ1-2; 9 nucleotides agree with TRBD1. Germline V gene data show CDR1 as MNHEY and CDR2 as SVGAGI. This CDR3 region has 13 residues. Trimming cost V 5 bases and J 8 bases; bases outside gene matches: 6. The CDR3 DNA sequence: TGTGCCAGCAGTCAAACAGGGGGCGCGGGCTACACCTTC. Translation: CASSQTGGAGYTF.

This chain uses TRBV5-4 with TRBJ2-5; TRBD2 agrees at 9 bases. The CDR3 runs to 15 residues. With V trimmed by 0 bases and J by 3 bases, 3 bases remained unmatched. Per germline, CDR1 SGHNT and CDR2 YYREEE (reference sequence). The CDR3 loop reads CASSLGLAEKETQYF. As DNA, the CDR3 is TGTGCCAGCAGCTTGGGACTAGCGGAGAAAGAGACCCAGTACTTC.

The V and J genes are TRBV19 and TRBJ2-5, with 7 bases lining up with TRBD2. V gave up 4 bases and J gave up 4 bases; unmatched junction bases: 3. This CDR3 contains 13 residues. Germline V gene lookup returns CDR1 LNHDA and CDR2 SQIVND (reference sequence). The CDR3 loop is CASSNTGGETQYF. In DNA, the CDR3 is TGTGCCAGTAGTAATACGGGGGGAGAGACCCAGTACTTC.

The J gene is TRBJ2-1, the V gene TRBV5-1; weak D call: TRBD2 (5 bases). CDR1 is SGHRS and CDR2 is YFSETQ in the germline V gene. This CDR3 is built from 16 residues. Trimming removed 6 bases at V and 1 base at J, with 17 bases between. The CDR3 loop is CASTPLAGKSYNEQFF. CDR3 nucleotides: TGCGCCAGCACCCCATTGGCCGGGAAGTCCTACAATGAGCAGTTCTTC.

The V gene is TRBV6-5, the J gene TRBJ1-6, with D maybe TRBD1 (6 bases). This CDR3 region has 15 residues. V lost 6 bases to trimming and J lost 5 bases, with 14 bases between them. The germline gives CDR1 MNHEY, CDR2 SVGAGI. CDR3 sequence reads: CASSAPTGNNSPLHF. The CDR3 region has the DNA TGTGCCAGCAGCGCTCCGACAGGAAATAATTCACCCCTCCACTTT.